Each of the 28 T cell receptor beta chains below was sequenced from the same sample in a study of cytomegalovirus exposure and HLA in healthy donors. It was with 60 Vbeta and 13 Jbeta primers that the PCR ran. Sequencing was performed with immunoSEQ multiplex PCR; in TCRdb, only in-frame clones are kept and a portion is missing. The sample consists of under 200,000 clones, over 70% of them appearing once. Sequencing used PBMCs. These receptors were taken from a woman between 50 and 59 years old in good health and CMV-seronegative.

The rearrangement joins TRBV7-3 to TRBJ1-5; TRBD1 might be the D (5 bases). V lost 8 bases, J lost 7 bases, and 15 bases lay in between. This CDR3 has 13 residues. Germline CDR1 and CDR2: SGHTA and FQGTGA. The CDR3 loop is CASAGGVGQPQHF. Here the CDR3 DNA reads TGTGCCAGCGCGGGGGGGGTGGGACAGCCCCAGCATTTT. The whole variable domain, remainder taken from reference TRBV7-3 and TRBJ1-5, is GAGVSQTPSNKVTEKGKYVELRCDPISGHTALYWYRQSLGQGPEFLIYFQGTGAADDSGLPNDRFFAVRPEGSVSTLKIQRTERGDSAVYLCASAGGVGQPQHFGDGTRLSIL.

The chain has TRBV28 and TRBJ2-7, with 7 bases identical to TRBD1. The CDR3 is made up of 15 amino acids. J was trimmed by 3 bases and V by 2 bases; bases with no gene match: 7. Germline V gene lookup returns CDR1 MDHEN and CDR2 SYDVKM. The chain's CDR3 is CASSLRGGPRYEQYF. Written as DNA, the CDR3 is TGTGCCAGCAGTTTACGAGGGGGCCCCCGCTACGAGCAGTACTTC. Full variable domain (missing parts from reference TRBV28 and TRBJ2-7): DVKVTQSSRYLVKRTGEKVFLECVQDMDHENMFWYRQDPGLGLRLIYFSYDVKMKEKGDIPEGYSVSREKKERFSLILESASTNQTSMYLCASSLRGGPRYEQYFGPGTRLTVT.

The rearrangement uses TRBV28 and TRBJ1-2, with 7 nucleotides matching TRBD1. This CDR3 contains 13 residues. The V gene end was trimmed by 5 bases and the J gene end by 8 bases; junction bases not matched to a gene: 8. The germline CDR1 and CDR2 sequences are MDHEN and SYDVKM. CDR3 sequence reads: CASSISTGRGYTF. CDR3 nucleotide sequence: TGTGCCAGCAGTATTTCGACAGGGCGCGGCTACACCTTC.

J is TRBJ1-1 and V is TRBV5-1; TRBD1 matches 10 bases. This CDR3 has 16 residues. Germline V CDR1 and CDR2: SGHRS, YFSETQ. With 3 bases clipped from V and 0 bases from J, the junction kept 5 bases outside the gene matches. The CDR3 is CASSSDGTGVNTEAFF. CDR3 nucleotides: TGCGCCAGCAGCTCGGACGGGACAGGGGTGAACACTGAAGCTTTCTTT. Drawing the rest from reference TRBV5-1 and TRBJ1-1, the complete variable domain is KAGVTQTPRYLIKTRGQQVTLSCSPISGHRSVSWYQQTPGQGLQFLFEYFSETQRNKGNFPGRFSGRQFSNSRSEMNVSTLELGDSALYLCASSSDGTGVNTEAFFGQGTRLTVV.

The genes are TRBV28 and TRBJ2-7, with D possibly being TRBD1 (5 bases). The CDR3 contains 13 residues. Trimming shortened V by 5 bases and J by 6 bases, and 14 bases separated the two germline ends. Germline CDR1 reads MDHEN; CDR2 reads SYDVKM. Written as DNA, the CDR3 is TGTGCCAGCAGTGGGGCCGGGCCCCCCGAGCAGTACTTC. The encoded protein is CASSGAGPPEQYF.

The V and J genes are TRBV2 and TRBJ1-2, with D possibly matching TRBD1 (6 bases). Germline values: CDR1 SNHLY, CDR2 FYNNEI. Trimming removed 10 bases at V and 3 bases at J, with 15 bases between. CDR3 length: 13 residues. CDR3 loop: CATKDSKDYGYTF. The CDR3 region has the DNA TGTGCCACCAAGGACAGTAAAGACTATGGCTACACCTTC.

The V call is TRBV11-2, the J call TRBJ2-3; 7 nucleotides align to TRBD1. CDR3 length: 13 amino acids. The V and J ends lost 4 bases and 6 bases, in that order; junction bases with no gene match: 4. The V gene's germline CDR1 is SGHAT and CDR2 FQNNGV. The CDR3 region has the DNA TGTGCCAGCAGCTCAACAGGGGTGGATACGCAGTATTTT. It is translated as CASSSTGVDTQYF.

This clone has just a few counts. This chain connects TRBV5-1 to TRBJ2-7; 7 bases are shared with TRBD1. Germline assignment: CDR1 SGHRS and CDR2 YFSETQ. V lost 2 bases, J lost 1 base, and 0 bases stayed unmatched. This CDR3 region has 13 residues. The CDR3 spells CASSLQGSYEQYF. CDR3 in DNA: TGCGCCAGCAGCTTACAGGGGTCCTACGAGCAGTACTTC.

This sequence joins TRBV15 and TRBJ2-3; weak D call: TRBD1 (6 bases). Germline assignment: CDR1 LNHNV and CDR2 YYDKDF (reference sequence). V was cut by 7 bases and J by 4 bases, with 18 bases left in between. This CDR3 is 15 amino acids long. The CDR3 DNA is TGTGCCACCATCCCGACTACAGGGAGATCAGATACGCAGTATTTT. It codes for CATIPTTGRSDTQYF.

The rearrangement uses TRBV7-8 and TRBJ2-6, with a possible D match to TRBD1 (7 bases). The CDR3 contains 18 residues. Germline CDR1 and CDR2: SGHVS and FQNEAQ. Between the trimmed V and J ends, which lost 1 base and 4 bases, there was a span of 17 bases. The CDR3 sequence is CASSLVATGTSGANVLTF. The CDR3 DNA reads TGTGCCAGCAGCTTAGTGGCGACAGGGACTTCCGGGGCCAACGTCCTGACTTTC.

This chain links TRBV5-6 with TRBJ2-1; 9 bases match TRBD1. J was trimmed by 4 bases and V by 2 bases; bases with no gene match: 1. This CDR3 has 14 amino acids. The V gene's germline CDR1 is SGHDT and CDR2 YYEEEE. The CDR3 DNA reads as TGTGCCAGCAGCTTAGGACAGGGGTACAATGAGCAGTTCTTC. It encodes CASSLGQGYNEQFF. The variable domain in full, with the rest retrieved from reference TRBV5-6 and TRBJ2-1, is DAGVTQSPTHLIKTRGQQVTLRCSPKSGHDTVSWYQQALGQGPQFIFQYYEEEERQRGNFPDRFSGHQFPNYSSELNVNALLLGDSALYLCASSLGQGYNEQFFGPGTRLTVL.

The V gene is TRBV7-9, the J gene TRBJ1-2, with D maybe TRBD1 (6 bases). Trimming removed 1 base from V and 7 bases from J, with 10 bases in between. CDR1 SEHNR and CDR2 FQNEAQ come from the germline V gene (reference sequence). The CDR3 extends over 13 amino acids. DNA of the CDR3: TGTGCCAGCAGCTTAGTTAACAGGGCTGGCTACACCTTC. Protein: CASSLVNRAGYTF.

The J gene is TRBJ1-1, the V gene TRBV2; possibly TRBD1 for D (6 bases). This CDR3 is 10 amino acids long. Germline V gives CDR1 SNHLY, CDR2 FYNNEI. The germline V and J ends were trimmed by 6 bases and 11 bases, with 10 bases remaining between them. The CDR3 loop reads CASRGASAFF. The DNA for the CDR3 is TGTGCCAGCAGGGGGGCGTCGGCTTTCTTT.

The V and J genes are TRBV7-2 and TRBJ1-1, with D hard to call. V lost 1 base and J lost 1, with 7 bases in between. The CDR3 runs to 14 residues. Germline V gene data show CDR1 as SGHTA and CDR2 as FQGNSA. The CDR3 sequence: CASSLGSRNTEAFF. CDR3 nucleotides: TGTGCCAGCAGCTTAGGATCCAGGAACACTGAAGCTTTCTTT.

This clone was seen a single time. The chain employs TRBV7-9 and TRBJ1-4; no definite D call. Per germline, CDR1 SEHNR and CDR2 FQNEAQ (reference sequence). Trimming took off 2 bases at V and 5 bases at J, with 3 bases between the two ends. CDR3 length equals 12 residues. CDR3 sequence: CASSLQNEKLFF. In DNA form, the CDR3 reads TGTGCCAGCAGCTTACAAAATGAAAAACTGTTTTTT. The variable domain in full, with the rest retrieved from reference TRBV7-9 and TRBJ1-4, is DTGVSQNPRHKITKRGQNVTFRCDPISEHNRLYWYRQTLGQGPEFLTYFQNEAQLEKSRLLSDRFSAERPKGSFSTLEIQRTEQGDSAMYLCASSLQNEKLFFGSGTQLSVL.

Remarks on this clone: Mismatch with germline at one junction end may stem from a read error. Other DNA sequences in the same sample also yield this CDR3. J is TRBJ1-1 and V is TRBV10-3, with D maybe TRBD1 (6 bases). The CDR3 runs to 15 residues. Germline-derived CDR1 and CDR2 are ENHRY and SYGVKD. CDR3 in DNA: TGTGCCATCAGTGGGGAACAGGGCCCGAACACTGAGGCTTTCTTT. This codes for CAISGEQGPNTEAFF.

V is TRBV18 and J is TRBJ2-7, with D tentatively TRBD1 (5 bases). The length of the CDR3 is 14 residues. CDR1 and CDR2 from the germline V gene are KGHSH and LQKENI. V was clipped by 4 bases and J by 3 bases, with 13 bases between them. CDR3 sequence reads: CASSLGALSYEQYF. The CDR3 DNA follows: TGTGCCAGCTCACTTGGGGCCTTAAGCTACGAGCAGTACTTC.

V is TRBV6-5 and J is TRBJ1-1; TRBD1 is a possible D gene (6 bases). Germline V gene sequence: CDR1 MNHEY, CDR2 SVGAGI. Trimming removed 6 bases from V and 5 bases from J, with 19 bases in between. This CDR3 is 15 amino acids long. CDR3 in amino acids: CASSSGGTIRTEAFF. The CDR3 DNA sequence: TGTGCCAGCAGCTCGGGGGGGACAATCCGTACTGAAGCTTTCTTT.

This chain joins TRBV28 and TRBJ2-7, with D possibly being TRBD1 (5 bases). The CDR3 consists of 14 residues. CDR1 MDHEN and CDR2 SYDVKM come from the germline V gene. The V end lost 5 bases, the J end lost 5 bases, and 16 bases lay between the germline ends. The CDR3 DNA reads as TGTGCCAGCAGTCAACCCTATAGGGGAAACGAGCAGTACTTC. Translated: CASSQPYRGNEQYF.

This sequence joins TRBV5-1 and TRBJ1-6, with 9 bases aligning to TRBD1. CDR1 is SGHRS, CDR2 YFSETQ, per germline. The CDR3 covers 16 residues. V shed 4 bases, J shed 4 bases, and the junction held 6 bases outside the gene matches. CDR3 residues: CASSPSGTGYNSPLHF. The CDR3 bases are TGCGCCAGCAGCCCGTCCGGGACAGGGTATAATTCACCCCTCCACTTT.

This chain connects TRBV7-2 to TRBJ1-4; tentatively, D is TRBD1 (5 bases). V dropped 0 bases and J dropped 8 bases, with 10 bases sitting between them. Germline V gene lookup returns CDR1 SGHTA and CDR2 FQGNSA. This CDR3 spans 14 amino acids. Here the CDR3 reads CASSLAGVGEKLFF. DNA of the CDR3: TGTGCCAGCAGCTTAGCAGGGGTTGGGGAAAAACTGTTTTTT.

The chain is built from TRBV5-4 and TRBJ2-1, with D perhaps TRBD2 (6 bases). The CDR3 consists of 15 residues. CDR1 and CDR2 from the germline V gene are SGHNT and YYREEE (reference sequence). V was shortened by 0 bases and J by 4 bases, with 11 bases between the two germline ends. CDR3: CASSLVGGPYNEQFF. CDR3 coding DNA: TGTGCCAGCAGCTTGGTGGGAGGCCCATACAATGAGCAGTTCTTC.

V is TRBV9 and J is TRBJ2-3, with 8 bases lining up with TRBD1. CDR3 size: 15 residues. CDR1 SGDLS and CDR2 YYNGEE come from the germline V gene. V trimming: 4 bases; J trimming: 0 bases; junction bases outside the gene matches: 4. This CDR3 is CASSWQGASTDTQYF. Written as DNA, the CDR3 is TGTGCCAGCAGCTGGCAGGGGGCGAGCACAGATACGCAGTATTTT.

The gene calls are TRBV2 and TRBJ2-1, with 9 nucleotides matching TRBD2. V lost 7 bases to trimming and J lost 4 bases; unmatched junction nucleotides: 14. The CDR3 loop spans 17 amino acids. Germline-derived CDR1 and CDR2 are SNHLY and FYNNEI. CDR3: CASKTAFGTSGYNEQFF. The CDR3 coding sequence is TGTGCCAGCAAAACGGCTTTTGGAACTAGCGGGTACAATGAGCAGTTCTTC. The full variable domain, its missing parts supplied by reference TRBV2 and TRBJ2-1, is EPEVTQTPSHQVTQMGQEVILRCVPISNHLYFYWYRQILGQKVEFLVSFYNNEISEKSEIFDDQFSVERPDGSNFTLKIRSTKLEDSAMYFCASKTAFGTSGYNEQFFGPGTRLTVL.

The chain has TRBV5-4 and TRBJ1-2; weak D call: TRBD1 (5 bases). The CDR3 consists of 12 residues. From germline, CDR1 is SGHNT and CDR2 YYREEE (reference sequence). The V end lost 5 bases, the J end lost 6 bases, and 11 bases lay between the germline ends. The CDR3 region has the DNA TGTGCCAGCAGGGAGAAAGGGGATGGCTACACCTTC. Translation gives CASREKGDGYTF.

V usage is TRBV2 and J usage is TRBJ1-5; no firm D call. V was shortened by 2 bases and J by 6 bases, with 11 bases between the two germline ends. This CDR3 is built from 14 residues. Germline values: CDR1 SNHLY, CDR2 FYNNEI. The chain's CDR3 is CASSEMGAIQPQHF. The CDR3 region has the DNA TGTGCCAGCAGTGAAATGGGCGCGATTCAGCCCCAGCATTTT.

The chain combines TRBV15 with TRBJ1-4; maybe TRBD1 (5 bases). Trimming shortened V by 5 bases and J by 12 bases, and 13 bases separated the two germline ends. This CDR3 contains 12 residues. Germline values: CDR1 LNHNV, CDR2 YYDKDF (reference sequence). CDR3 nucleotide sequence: TGTGCCACCAGCGGGGCTCCGCCGGAACTGTTTTTT. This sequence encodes CATSGAPPELFF.

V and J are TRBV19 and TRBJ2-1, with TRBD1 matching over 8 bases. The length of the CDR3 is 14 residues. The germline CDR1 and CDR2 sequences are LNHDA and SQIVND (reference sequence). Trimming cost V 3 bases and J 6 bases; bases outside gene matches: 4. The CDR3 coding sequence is TGTGCCAGTAGTATTAGACAGGGGAGCAATGAGCAGTTCTTC. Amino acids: CASSIRQGSNEQFF.